The 12 T cell receptor beta chains reported below all come from one sample, sequenced in a study of spatial heterogeneity in lung cancer. TCRdb ran MiXCR on the 5' RACE reads and lists one entry per CDR3 protein. The sample gives about 17,000 distinct CDR3 sequences, 6.2% of which show up once; around 7% is in the top ten. Specified time point: sample taken at primary tumor resection. These TCRs' antigens remain unknown. The study's findings and limits: Expanded alpha and beta TCR counts within tumors tracked tumor mutation counts.

The sample in question was lung tumor tissue, obtained at surgery. All receptors derive from a male donor with early-stage non-small cell lung cancer.

About this clonotype: The library was prepared for alpha chains; this beta chain is a stray read, so its frequency means little. The chain uses TRBV19 and TRBJ2-1; possibly TRBD2 for D (5 bases). CDR1 is LNHDA, CDR2 SQIVND, per germline (reference sequence). Trimming shortened V by 8 bases and J by 0 bases, and 17 bases separated the two germline ends. The CDR3 length is 16 residues. The CDR3 DNA reads as TGTGCCAGTGCCCGCCCTGGCGGAGGCTCCTACAATGAGCAGTTCTTC. It codes for CASARPGGGSYNEQFF.

Points on this clonotype: A library made for alpha chains picked up this beta chain off target, so its size means little. The V and J genes are TRBV20-1 and TRBJ2-7, with D possibly called TRBD1 or TRBD2 (6 bases each). CDR1 and CDR2 from the germline V gene are DFQATT and SNEGSKA (reference sequence). The CDR3 has 14 residues. V was shortened by 1 base and J by 3 bases, with 13 bases between the two germline ends. DNA of the CDR3: TGCAGTGCTAGAGTACTCAGGGGAGGCTACGAGCAGTACTTC. It yields the protein CSARVLRGGYEQYF.

This clonotype has at least ten counts. The library was designed around alpha chains, so this beta chain is a stray read whose abundance carries little weight. The V call is TRBV28, the J call TRBJ2-3, with TRBD1 matching over 9 bases. Germline CDR1 is MDHEN and CDR2 is SYDVKM. This CDR3 is 16 amino acids long. V was pared by 5 bases and J by 5 bases, with 11 bases of the junction left unmatched. CDR3 region: CASSPWDREMIDTQYF. In nucleotides, the CDR3 is TGTGCCAGCAGTCCATGGGACAGGGAGATGATAGATACGCAGTATTTT.

This clonotype was detected many times. This beta chain is a stray sequence in a library constructed for alpha chains; its clone size is not meaningful. The chain carries TRBV20-1 and TRBJ1-5; 8 bases match TRBD1. Germline-derived CDR1 and CDR2 are DFQATT and SNEGSKA (reference sequence). The CDR3 sequence is 14 residues long. DNA of the CDR3: TGCAGCGCATCCAGGACAGGGAGCAATCAGCCCCAGCATTTT. This codes for CSASRTGSNQPQHF.

This clonotype has a count of ten or more. A library prepared for alpha chains yielded this beta chain as an off-target read; its size is of little meaning. The CDR3 nucleotides are TGTGCCAGCAGGACAGCGTCCTATAATTCACCCCTCCACTTT. As protein: CASRTASYNSPLHF. This sequence joins TRBV27 and TRBJ1-6, with D maybe TRBD1 (5 bases). Germline values: CDR1 MNHEY, CDR2 SMNVEV (reference sequence). This CDR3 is 14 amino acids long. The V gene lost 6 bases and the J gene lost 1 base, with 7 bases spanning the gap.

This clonotype was seen at least ten times. Found in a library prepared for alpha chains, this beta chain is an off-target read, and its abundance has little meaning. The rearrangement joins TRBV6-2 or TRBV6-3 to TRBJ1-1, with D uncertain. CDR1 is MNHEY and CDR2 is SVGEGT in the germline V gene. Trimming shortened V by 4 bases and J by 1 base, and 10 bases separated the two germline ends. The CDR3 loop spans 14 amino acids. The CDR3 protein is CASSLKLGNTEAFF. CDR3 DNA sequence: TGTGCCAGCAGTTTAAAGTTGGGGAACACTGAAGCTTTCTTT.

This clonotype was counted many times. This beta chain represents an off-target read in a library built for alpha chains; its size is of limited meaning. The chain couples TRBV24-1 to TRBJ2-7; D possibly corresponds to TRBD1 (5 bases). Between the trimmed V and J ends, which lost 4 bases and 2 bases, there was a span of 11 bases. The CDR3 contains 14 residues. The V gene's germline CDR1 is KGHDR and CDR2 SFDVKD. The CDR3 loop is CATSDKTVTYEQYF. The CDR3 DNA is TGTGCCACCAGTGACAAGACAGTAACCTACGAGCAGTACTTC.

Worth noting for this clonotype: Mismatch with germline at one junction end may stem from a read error. Since it is a stray read in a library aimed at alpha chains, this beta chain has a size that is not meaningful. The rearrangement links TRBV6-6 to TRBJ2-1, with a possible D match to TRBD1 (6 bases). This CDR3 is 15 amino acids long. Per germline, CDR1 MNHNY and CDR2 SVGAGI (reference sequence). The CDR3 region is CASSYGTGKGNEQFF. The CDR3 region has the DNA TGTGCCAGCAGTTACGGAACAGGGAAGGGCAATGAGCAGTTTTTC.

This clonotype was counted at least ten times. This beta chain turned up in a library designed for alpha chains; as an off-target read, its abundance says little. This chain uses TRBV6-5 with TRBJ2-7; 13 positions match TRBD2. With V trimmed by 6 bases and J by 2 bases, 4 bases remained unmatched. Germline V CDR1 and CDR2: MNHEY, SVGAGI. This CDR3 region has 15 residues. CDR3 nucleotides: TGTGCCAGCAGGGAAACTAGCGGGGGGGCCTACGAGCAGTACTTC. As protein: CASRETSGGAYEQYF.

A word on this clonotype: This beta chain is a stray read from a library made for alpha chains; its abundance is not meaningful. The chain combines TRBV3-1 with TRBJ2-7; D may match TRBD1 or TRBD2 (5 bases each). Germline CDR1 and CDR2: LGHDT and YNNKEL (reference sequence). CDR3 size: 14 residues. V was pared by 2 bases and J by 8 bases, with 16 bases between. CDR3 sequence (DNA): TGTGCCAGCAGCCAAAGGGACCCCGGTGCGCAGCAGTACTTC. It encodes CASSQRDPGAQQYF.

The sample holds many counts of this clonotype. The library was built for alpha chains, so this beta chain is an off-target read and its size means little. The chain is built from TRBV28 and TRBJ2-5; TRBD1 agrees at 7 bases. Germline trimming cut 5 bases from V and 3 bases from J; bases unmatched to any gene: 6. CDR3 size: 14 residues. The germline V gene encodes CDR1 MDHEN and CDR2 SYDVKM. The CDR3 loop is CASSKGQAEETQYF. CDR3 nucleotides: TGTGCCAGCAGTAAAGGACAGGCGGAAGAGACCCAGTACTTC.

About this clonotype: A library made for alpha chains picked up this beta chain off target, so its size means little. This chain connects TRBV5-4 to TRBJ2-5, with 7 bases that match TRBD1. The CDR3 sequence is 16 residues long. Germline V gene sequence: CDR1 SGHNT, CDR2 YYREEE (reference sequence). V lost 2 bases to trimming and J lost 5 bases; unmatched junction nucleotides: 12. CDR3 bases: TGTGCCAGCAGCTTTTTTTCCGGGACAGTCGTCGAGACCCAGTACTTC. Its protein product is CASSFFSGTVVETQYF. The full variable domain, in which reference TRBV5-4 and TRBJ2-5 provide the parts outside the CDR3, is ETGVTQSPTHLIKTRGQQVTLRCSSQSGHNTVSWYQQALGQGPQFIFQYYREEENGRGNFPPRFSGLQFPNYSSELNVNALELDDSALYLCASSFFSGTVVETQYFGPGTRLLVL.